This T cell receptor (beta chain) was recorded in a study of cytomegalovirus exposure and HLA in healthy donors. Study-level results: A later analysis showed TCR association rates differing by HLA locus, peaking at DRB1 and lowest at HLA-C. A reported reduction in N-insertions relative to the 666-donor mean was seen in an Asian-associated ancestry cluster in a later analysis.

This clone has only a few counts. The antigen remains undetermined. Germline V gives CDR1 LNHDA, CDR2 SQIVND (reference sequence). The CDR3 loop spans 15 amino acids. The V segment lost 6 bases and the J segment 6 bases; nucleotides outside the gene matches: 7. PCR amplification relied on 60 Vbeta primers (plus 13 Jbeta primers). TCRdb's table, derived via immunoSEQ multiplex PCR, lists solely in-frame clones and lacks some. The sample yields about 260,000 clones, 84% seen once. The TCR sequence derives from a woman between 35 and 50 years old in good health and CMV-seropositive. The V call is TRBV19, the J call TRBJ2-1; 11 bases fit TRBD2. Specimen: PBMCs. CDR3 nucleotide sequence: TGTGCCAGTAGGATAACTAGCGGGGGTAGCAATGAGCAGTTCTTC. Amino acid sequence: CASRITSGGSNEQFF.